The 11 T cell receptor beta chains listed next were all sequenced from one sample in a study of radiation and T cells in renal cell carcinoma. The time point here: blood 2 weeks post-SBRT. The sample's treatment: 15 Gy SBRT to primary tumor, nephrectomy 4 weeks later. Measured with immunoSEQ multiplex PCR; TCRdb has only the in-frame clones, and not every one. The sample lists roughly 130,000 clones, 88% occurring once. The sample was blood, taken from a patient whose treatment included radiotherapy and nephrectomy. These receptors were obtained from a woman aged 65 to 85 with renal cell carcinoma.

This clone was recorded only once. The chain links TRBV7-8 to TRBJ1-2; 8 positions match TRBD1. CDR3 length: 16 amino acids. The germline CDR1 and CDR2 sequences are SGHVS and FQNEAQ. V lost 1 base, J lost 4 bases, and 8 bases stayed unmatched. For the CDR3, the DNA is TGTGCCAGCAGCTTAGGGGCTGGACAGGGCGGCTATGGCTACACCTTC. Protein product: CASSLGAGQGGYGYTF. Full variable domain (missing parts from reference TRBV7-8 and TRBJ1-2): GAGVSQSPRYKVAKRGQDVALRCDPISGHVSLFWYQQALGQGPEFLTYFQNEAQLDKSGLPSDRFFAERPEGSVSTLKIQRTQQEDSAVYLCASSLGAGQGGYGYTFGSGTRLTVV.

The V call is TRBV19, the J call TRBJ1-1; D is unclear. V lost 7 bases to trimming and J lost 3 bases, with 3 bases between them. Germline V gene sequence: CDR1 LNHDA, CDR2 SQIVND (reference sequence). The length of the CDR3 is 10 residues. The CDR3 coding sequence is TGTGCCAGTATCCACACTGAAGCTTTCTTT. It codes for CASIHTEAFF.

The chain links TRBV19 to TRBJ1-1, with TRBD1 identical over 7 bases. The CDR3 consists of 15 residues. CDR1 is LNHDA and CDR2 is SQIVND in the germline V gene (reference sequence). V lost 4 bases to trimming and J lost 1 base; unmatched junction nucleotides: 6. The CDR3 sequence: CASSNGDRSNTEAFF. The CDR3 region has the DNA TGTGCCAGTAGTAACGGGGACAGATCGAACACTGAAGCTTTCTTT.

As concerns this clone: This CDR3 is also generated by other DNA sequences in the sample. CDR3 amino acids: CASAGENTEAFF. CDR3 DNA: TGTGCCAGCGCTGGGGAAAACACTGAAGCTTTCTTT. The genes are TRBV6-5 and TRBJ1-1; D is uncertain. V was cut by 8 bases and J by 2 bases, with 9 bases left in between. Germline CDR1 and CDR2: MNHEY and SVGAGI. The CDR3 is 12 amino acids.

This clone was picked up a small number of times. The V call is TRBV2, the J call TRBJ1-1; 10 bases are a match to TRBD1. The CDR3 length is 12 residues. V shed 6 bases, J shed 7 bases, and the junction held 2 bases outside the gene matches. Germline lookup yields CDR1 SNHLY and CDR2 FYNNEI. The CDR3 coding sequence is TGTGCCAGCAGGGGGACAGGGGTTGAAGCTTTCTTT. This sequence encodes CASRGTGVEAFF. Using reference TRBV2 and TRBJ1-1 for the parts outside the CDR3, the full variable domain is EPEVTQTPSHQVTQMGQEVILRCVPISNHLYFYWYRQILGQKVEFLVSFYNNEISEKSEIFDDQFSVERPDGSNFTLKIRSTKLEDSAMYFCASRGTGVEAFFGQGTRLTVV.

The chain has TRBV6-5 and TRBJ2-7; a weak D match, TRBD2 (7 bases). V was shortened by 2 bases and J by 4 bases, with 15 bases between the two germline ends. The CDR3 contains 15 residues. Germline V gives CDR1 MNHEY, CDR2 SVGAGI. Here the CDR3 reads CASSYDGEGGYEQYF. CDR3 bases: TGTGCCAGCAGTTACGACGGGGAGGGGGGGTACGAGCAGTACTTC.

This clone was seen only a few times. This rearrangement joins TRBV15 to TRBJ1-1; 10 nucleotides align to TRBD1. J gave up 1 base and V 2 bases, and 1 base lay outside the gene matches. Germline lookup yields CDR1 LNHNV and CDR2 YYDKDF (reference sequence). This CDR3 region has 15 residues. The CDR3 sequence is CATSRRDRGNTEAFF. For the CDR3, the DNA is TGTGCCACCAGCAGAAGGGACAGGGGGAACACTGAAGCTTTCTTT.

This clone came up a few times. The J gene is TRBJ1-1, the V gene TRBV5-6, with unresolved D. Germline V CDR1 and CDR2: SGHDT, YYEEEE. V dropped 2 bases and J dropped 3 bases, with 17 bases sitting between them. The CDR3 extends over 16 amino acids. The CDR3 nucleotides are TGTGCCAGCAGCTTTCCCCGTCCTGACCTGGACACTGAAGCTTTCTTT. It is translated as CASSFPRPDLDTEAFF.

The rearrangement joins TRBV6-6 to TRBJ1-1; maybe TRBD1 (6 bases). There are 15 residues in the CDR3. Germline-derived CDR1 and CDR2 are MNHNY and SVGAGI (reference sequence). Trimming stripped 5 bases from V and 4 bases from J, with 17 bases between. The CDR3 here is CASSNRGQSGTEAFF. The CDR3 nucleotides are TGTGCCAGCAGTAACCGAGGACAGAGCGGCACTGAAGCTTTCTTT.

This clone was found a few times. The V call is TRBV4-1, the J call TRBJ1-2; perhaps TRBD1 as D (6 bases). V lost 0 bases to trimming and J lost 2 bases, with 7 bases between them. This CDR3 has 14 residues. Germline V gene lookup returns CDR1 MGHRA and CDR2 YSYEKL. The CDR3 loop reads CASSQDQGNYGYTF. The CDR3 DNA reads TGCGCCAGCAGCCAAGATCAGGGGAACTATGGCTACACCTTC.

This clone turned up a few times. V is TRBV5-1 and J is TRBJ1-1; D not certain. Germline CDR1 reads SGHRS; CDR2 reads YFSETQ. The V end was cut by 0 bases, the J end by 4 bases, with 10 bases between. The CDR3 runs 14 residues. DNA of the CDR3: TGCGCCAGCAGCTTGGGAGGGAAAAGCACTGAAGCTTTCTTT. Its translation is CASSLGGKSTEAFF.